The clone carrying this T cell receptor (beta chain) was seen a few times. The V end lost 3 bases, the J end lost 0 bases, and 6 bases lay between the germline ends. The CDR3 loop spans 13 amino acids. Germline assignment: CDR1 DFQATT and CDR2 SNEGSKA (reference sequence). This sample was taken from a study of human T cells and chemical hapten exposure. Study summary: Slight volume differences across pooled libraries mainly accounted for varying per-sample TCR yields.

Time point indicated: pre-sensitization, week 0. Treatment here: therapeutic diphenylcyclopropenone sensitization with weekly scalp DPC. Unfractionated whole blood yielded total RNA. TCRdb fed the RACE reads into MiXCR, producing one record per CDR3 protein. The repertoire holds 250,000 to 300,000 distinct CDR3 sequences, with roughly 7.4% as singletons. The sequence derives from a man younger than 35 with alopecia areata. Some clones in this sample may be carry-over from other donors' samples. This specimen was whole blood, taken in connection with sensitization to the hapten diphenylcyclopropenone (DPC). The chain joins TRBV20-1 to TRBJ2-1; no clear D gene. Written as DNA, the CDR3 is TGCAGTGCTAGTACGGACTCCTACAATGAGCAGTTCTTC. Its protein product is CSASTDSYNEQFF.